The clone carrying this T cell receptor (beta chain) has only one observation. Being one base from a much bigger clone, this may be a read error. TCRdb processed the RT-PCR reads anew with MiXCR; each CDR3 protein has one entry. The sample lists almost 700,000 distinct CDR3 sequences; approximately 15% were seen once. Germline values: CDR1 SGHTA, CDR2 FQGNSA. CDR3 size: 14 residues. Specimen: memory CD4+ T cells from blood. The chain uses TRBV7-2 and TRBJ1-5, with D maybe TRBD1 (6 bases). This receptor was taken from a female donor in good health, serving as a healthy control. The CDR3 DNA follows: TGTGCCAGCAGCTTTCAGGGGACATCGGAGCCCCAGAATTTT. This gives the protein CASSFQGTSEPQNF.